Below, one TCR beta chain is given with its context. Antigen unknown. Germline is not matched at one junction end, which may reflect a read error. Both TCR beta VDJ combination and CDR3 sequence profiling were carried out. Genomic DNA was the template for this profiling. TCRdb passed the reads through MiXCR, listing each CDR3 protein once. The data hold around 400,000 distinct CDR3 sequences, with around 68% observed a single time. Germline loops: CDR1 SGDLS, CDR2 YYNGEE. CDR3 length: 15 residues. The source of the sample is a study of CD8+CD57+ T cells in acquired aplastic anemia. Overall study context: Sorted CD4+ and CD8+ cell DNA averaged 3.2 ug. Sequencing produced an average of around 10 million reads per healthy donor for CD4+ cells. General study points: Patients and controls were not found to differ significantly in CD8+ Simpson's diversity. The study identified roughly 29 CD8+ CDR3 sequences shared by patients and controls.

This receptor was taken from a human donor in good health, serving as a control. The chain recombines TRBV9 with TRBJ1-4; 7 bases align to TRBD1. The material sequenced was sorted CD4+, CD8+, or CD8+CD57+ T cells (not recorded which) from PBMCs. In nucleotides, the CDR3 is TGTGCCACCAGCGGAGGTGCAGGGGGGCTCAAAAAACTCTTTTTT. The encoded protein is CATSGGAGGLKKLFF.